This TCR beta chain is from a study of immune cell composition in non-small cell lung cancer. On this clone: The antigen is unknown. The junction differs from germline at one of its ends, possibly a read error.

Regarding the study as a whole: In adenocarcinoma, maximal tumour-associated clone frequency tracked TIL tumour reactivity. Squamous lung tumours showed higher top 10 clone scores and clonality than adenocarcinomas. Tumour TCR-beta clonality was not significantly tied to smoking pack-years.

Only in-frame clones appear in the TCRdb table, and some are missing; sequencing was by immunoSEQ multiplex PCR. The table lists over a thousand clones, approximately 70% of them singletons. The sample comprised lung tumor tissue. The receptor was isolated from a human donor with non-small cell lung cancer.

CDR3 loop: CASSASTGSKTNF. The CDR3 coding sequence is TGTGCCAGCAGCGCCTCCACAGGGTCGAAGACGAACTTC. V gene TRBV25-1 combines with J gene TRBJ2-7; D perhaps matches TRBD1 (6 bases). The CDR3 extends over 13 amino acids. Germline CDR1 MGHDK, CDR2 SYGVNS.